Following are 18 T cell receptor beta chains from one sample sequenced in a study of OX40 agonist ivuxolimab in advanced cancers. Using immunoSEQ multiplex PCR, the repertoire was profiled, and TCRdb retains in-frame clones only, with some absent. Among around 84,000 clones listed, 94% were seen once. Specimen: CD4+ or CD8+ T cells sorted from blood, collected in a trial of the OX40 agonist ivuxolimab. All receptors come from an adult with an advanced solid tumor such as melanoma, head and neck, liver or kidney cancer.

V gene TRBV7-9 combines with J gene TRBJ2-1, with a weak D call TRBD1 (6 bases). CDR1 is SEHNR, CDR2 FQNEAQ, per germline (reference sequence). Trimming shortened V by 1 base and J by 2 bases, and 9 bases separated the two germline ends. This CDR3 has 15 residues. The CDR3 DNA is TGTGCCAGCAGCTTAGGCCAGGGGACCTACAATGAGCAGTTCTTC. Its protein is CASSLGQGTYNEQFF.

The rearrangement links TRBV6-6 to TRBJ1-1, with D perhaps TRBD1 (5 bases). CDR1 and CDR2 (germline): MNHNY, SVGAGI (reference sequence). Trimming took 7 bases from V and 5 from J, leaving 11 bases between them. The CDR3 consists of 12 residues. CDR3 DNA sequence: TGTGCCAGCACAGGGATTTTGACTGAAGCTTTCTTT. It yields the protein CASTGILTEAFF.

The CDR3 is CATSVQGNEKLFF. CDR3 nucleotide sequence: TGTGCCACCAGCGTTCAGGGTAATGAAAAACTGTTTTTT. The rearrangement links TRBV15 to TRBJ1-4, with D maybe TRBD1 (5 bases). Germline CDR1 is LNHNV and CDR2 is YYDKDF (reference sequence). There are 13 residues in the CDR3. V dropped 5 bases and J dropped 4 bases, with 8 bases sitting between them.

This rearrangement joins TRBV30 to TRBJ2-7, with D possibly being TRBD1 (5 bases). V lost 1 base to trimming and J lost 7 bases, with 14 bases between them. The CDR3 length is 13 residues. The germline gives CDR1 GTSNPN, CDR2 SVGIG (reference sequence). CDR3 bases: TGTGCCTGGAGTGGGGGCGGATTAGTGGAGCAGTACTTC. It specifies CAWSGGGLVEQYF.

This chain uses TRBV5-1 with TRBJ1-6; TRBD1 might be the D (5 bases). V was clipped by 0 bases and J by 0 bases, with 13 bases between them. The CDR3 is 18 amino acids. Germline CDR1 is SGHRS and CDR2 is YFSETQ. CDR3 sequence reads: CASSLGLRQSSYNSPLHF. As DNA, the CDR3 is TGCGCCAGCAGCTTGGGCCTCCGACAGAGCTCCTATAATTCACCCCTCCACTTT.

CDR3 bases: TGTGCCAGCAGCCCTTTAGACGAGCAGTACTTC. It is translated as CASSPLDEQYF. The rearrangement links TRBV5-8 to TRBJ2-7, with D uncertain. The ends were cut back, 4 bases at V and 5 bases at J, with 7 bases in the middle. CDR3 size: 11 residues. The germline V gene encodes CDR1 SGHTS and CDR2 YDEGEE.

The chain employs TRBV6-5 and TRBJ1-2, with a possible D match to TRBD1 (5 bases). CDR3 length: 14 amino acids. CDR1 and CDR2 (germline): MNHEY, SVGAGI. V was shortened by 8 bases and J by 8 bases, with 21 bases between the two germline ends. The CDR3: CASEGSMGLYGYTF. Written as DNA, the CDR3 is TGTGCCAGCGAGGGCTCCATGGGACTCTACGGCTACACCTTC.

This clone was counted once. The rearrangement links TRBV4-3 to TRBJ2-7; 7 nucleotides line up with TRBD2. CDR3 length: 18 residues. The trim removed 4 bases at V and 0 bases at J, leaving 15 bases unmatched. Germline-derived CDR1 and CDR2 are LGHNA and YSLEER. Written as DNA, the CDR3 is TGCGCCAGCAGCCCCCAAGCGGATTTGGCGGGAGTCTCCTACGAGCAGTACTTC. Amino acids: CASSPQADLAGVSYEQYF.

This clone was found once. This chain connects TRBV7-2 to TRBJ2-2; tentative D call: TRBD2 (5 bases). This CDR3 has 14 amino acids. From germline, CDR1 is SGHTA and CDR2 FQGNSA. V was pared by 6 bases and J by 4 bases, with 12 bases between. CDR3 loop: CASRTVSGTGELFF. Written as DNA, the CDR3 is TGTGCCAGCAGGACCGTGAGCGGCACCGGGGAGCTGTTTTTT.

The chain couples TRBV11-1 to TRBJ1-5, with D unresolved. CDR1 SGHAT and CDR2 FQDESV come from the germline V gene (reference sequence). Deletions cut 3 bases from V and 6 bases from J, with 9 bases between. This CDR3 has 13 amino acids. CDR3 region: CASSLEGGQPQHF. The DNA of the CDR3 is TGTGCCAGCAGCTTGGAGGGAGGTCAGCCCCAGCATTTT.

Turning to this clone: The sample carries other DNA sequences with the same CDR3. The CDR3 region is CASSQGRSTDTQYF. Here the CDR3 DNA reads TGCGCCAGCAGCCAAGGGCGAAGCACAGATACGCAGTATTTT. The genes are TRBV4-3 and TRBJ2-3; no clear D gene. Germline-derived CDR1 and CDR2 are LGHNA and YSLEER. CDR3 length: 14 residues. Trimming shortened V by 1 base and J by 0 bases, and 5 bases separated the two germline ends.

The CDR3 DNA reads TGTGCCAGCAGCTTTTTTTACGGACACACTGAAGCTTTCTTT. Encoded protein: CASSFFYGHTEAFF. The chain is built from TRBV5-5 and TRBJ1-1; D unclear. The CDR3 totals 14 residues. V was shortened by 2 bases and J by 3 bases, with 11 bases between the two germline ends. Germline CDR1 SGHKS, CDR2 YYEKEE (reference sequence).

The chain carries TRBV14 and TRBJ2-2; D perhaps matches TRBD2 (5 bases). V was clipped by 1 base and J by 4 bases, with 22 bases between them. CDR1 is SGHDN, CDR2 FVKESK, per germline. The CDR3 runs to 19 residues. In DNA form, the CDR3 reads TGTGCCAGCAGCCAAGGACTATCAGCCCTCCTTGAAGGCACCGGGGAGCTGTTTTTT. Translation gives CASSQGLSALLEGTGELFF.

This sequence joins TRBV5-6 and TRBJ1-2; 9 bases align to TRBD1. CDR1 SGHDT and CDR2 YYEEEE come from the germline V gene. V shed 4 bases and J 0 bases; nucleotides not matched to a gene: 4. This CDR3 contains 15 residues. CDR3 sequence reads: CASSARQGANYGYTF. The CDR3 DNA reads as TGTGCCAGCAGCGCACGACAGGGGGCTAACTATGGCTACACCTTC.

This clone occurred a few times. The rearrangement links TRBV6-1 to TRBJ1-1; weak D call: TRBD1 (5 bases). Germline V gene sequence: CDR1 MNHNS, CDR2 SASEGT. V dropped 6 bases and J dropped 4 bases, with 15 bases sitting between them. The CDR3 has 14 amino acids. In DNA form, the CDR3 reads TGTGCCAGCAGCGCCGGGACCCTGAGCACTGAAGCTTTCTTT. Translating gives CASSAGTLSTEAFF.

The CDR3: CASSLDFPSSGNTIYF. CDR3 sequence (DNA): TGCGCCAGCAGCTTGGACTTTCCGAGCTCTGGAAACACCATATATTTT. This rearrangement joins TRBV5-1 to TRBJ1-3; D call uncertain. CDR3 length equals 16 residues. CDR1 and CDR2 (germline): SGHRS, YFSETQ. Trimming pared 0 bases from V and 0 bases from J, leaving 10 bases between.

The V call is TRBV9, the J call TRBJ2-2; 9 nucleotides align to TRBD1. This CDR3 spans 16 amino acids. Germline values: CDR1 SGDLS, CDR2 YYNGEE. The J segment lost 3 bases and the V segment lost 2 bases, leaving 5 bases of the junction unmatched. The CDR3 sequence is CASSVTGGTDTGELFF. DNA of the CDR3: TGTGCCAGCAGCGTTACAGGGGGCACGGACACCGGGGAGCTGTTTTTT.

The chain combines TRBV4-3 with TRBJ1-4, with D possibly matching TRBD1 (6 bases). There are 15 residues in the CDR3. CDR1 LGHNA and CDR2 YSLEER come from the germline V gene. V lost 3 bases to trimming and J lost 5 bases, with 13 bases between them. The CDR3 region has the DNA TGCGCCAGCAGCCAGGACCTAGGGGGGAATGAAAAACTGTTTTTT. Protein: CASSQDLGGNEKLFF.